The T cell receptor (beta chain) under discussion was sequenced for a study of T cells after yellow fever vaccination. This clonotype was detected ten times or more. From germline, CDR1 is SGHRS and CDR2 YFSETQ. The CDR3 contains 17 residues. Deletions cut 2 bases from V and 0 bases from J, with 16 bases between. One entry per CDR3 protein, called by TCRdb with MiXCR from the 5' RACE reads. The data show hundreds of thousands of distinct CDR3 sequences, with approximately 18% seen just once and over 15% held by the top ten. The sequenced sample was PBMCs, obtained before the yellow fever booster vaccination. The receptor was isolated from a man between 18 and 35 years old who received the YFV17D yellow fever vaccine. V and J are TRBV5-1 and TRBJ2-3, with D unclear. The CDR3 region is CASSFSPHTSSTDTQYF. CDR3 bases: TGCGCCAGCAGCTTCTCCCCGCATACCTCTAGCACAGATACGCAGTATTTT.